Following are 4 T cell receptor beta chains from one sample sequenced in a study of regulatory T cells in long-lasting Graves disease. Sample time point: newly diagnosed GD, antithyroid drugs for less than 3 months. From PBMCs, RNA was extracted and then used to make the TCR library. Construction of the TCR beta libraries employed iRepertoire HTBI primers in conjunction with Arm-PCR of CDR3 regions. TCRdb reprocessed the multiplex PCR reads with MiXCR, giving one entry per CDR3 protein. The sample shows hundreds of thousands of distinct CDR3 sequences, about 15% of them seen only once. This sample was shared with a second study, whose subject was T cells in Graves' hyperthyroidism and ophthalmopathy.

The sample consisted of peripheral blood mononuclear cells (PBMCs), taken at new diagnosis, from a patient treated with antithyroid drugs. The receptors shown here come from a woman in her 30s with Graves disease.

This rearrangement joins TRBV7-9 to TRBJ2-1; 9 bases are a match to TRBD1. V dropped 3 bases and J dropped 8; count of bases not matched to a gene: 14. The CDR3 runs to 17 residues. Per the germline V gene, CDR1 is SEHNR and CDR2 is FQNEAQ (reference sequence). CDR3 residues: CASSLFFLPGQGYEQFF. In DNA, the CDR3 is TGTGCCAGCAGCTTGTTCTTCTTGCCGGGACAGGGCTATGAGCAGTTCTTC. The full variable domain, completed using reference TRBV7-9 and TRBJ2-1, is DTGVSQNPRHKITKRGQNVTFRCDPISEHNRLYWYRQTLGQGPEFLTYFQNEAQLEKSRLLSDRFSAERPKGSFSTLEIQRTEQGDSAMYLCASSLFFLPGQGYEQFFGPGTRLTVL.

The chain has TRBV9 and TRBJ1-4; D unclear. Trimming cost V 0 bases and J 7 bases, with 13 bases left between them. CDR1 is SGDLS, CDR2 YYNGEE, per germline. The CDR3 has 15 residues. The CDR3 DNA reads TGTGCCAGCAGCGTAGGAGGGTTATCAGGTGAAAAACTGTTTTTT. Translated: CASSVGGLSGEKLFF.

This clonotype was recorded many times. The chain combines TRBV7-2 with TRBJ1-2; no definite D call. Germline V CDR1 and CDR2: SGHTA, FQGNSA. The CDR3 sequence is 14 residues long. The V gene lost 5 bases and the J gene lost 8 bases, with 18 bases spanning the gap. The CDR3: CASSTSRLPGGYTF. The CDR3 coding sequence is TGTGCCAGCAGCACAAGCCGACTTCCAGGAGGCTACACCTTC. The full variable domain, its missing parts supplied by reference TRBV7-2 and TRBJ1-2, is GAGVSQSPSNKVTEKGKDVELRCDPISGHTALYWYRQSLGQGLEFLIYFQGNSAPDKSGLPSDRFSAERTGGSVSTLTIQRTQQEDSAVYLCASSTSRLPGGYTFGSGTRLTVV.

The chain couples TRBV28 to TRBJ1-2, with D possibly matching TRBD1 (5 bases). Germline loops: CDR1 MDHEN, CDR2 SYDVKM. This CDR3 has 17 amino acids. The V gene lost 5 bases and the J gene lost 6 bases, with 25 bases spanning the gap. This CDR3 is CASSLPIIGAQKDGYTF. The CDR3 nucleotides are TGTGCCAGCAGTCTTCCCATTATCGGGGCCCAGAAGGATGGCTACACCTTC.